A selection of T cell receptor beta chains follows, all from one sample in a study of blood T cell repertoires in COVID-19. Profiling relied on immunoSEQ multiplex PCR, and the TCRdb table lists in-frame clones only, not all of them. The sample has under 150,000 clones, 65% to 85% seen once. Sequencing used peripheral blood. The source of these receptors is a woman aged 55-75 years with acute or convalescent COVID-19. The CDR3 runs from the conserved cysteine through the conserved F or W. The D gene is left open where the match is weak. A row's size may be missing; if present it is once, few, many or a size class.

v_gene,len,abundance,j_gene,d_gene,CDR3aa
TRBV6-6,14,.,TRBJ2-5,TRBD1,CASSWNRGRETQYF
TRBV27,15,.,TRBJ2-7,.,CASSLNGRSSYEQYF
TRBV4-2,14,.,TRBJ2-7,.,CASSQAGTPYEQYF
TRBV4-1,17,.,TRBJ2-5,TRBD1,CASSHAGQGYLKETQYF
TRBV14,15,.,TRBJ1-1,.,CASSQEPVQGTEAFF
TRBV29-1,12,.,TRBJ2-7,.,CSVGDFGYEQYF
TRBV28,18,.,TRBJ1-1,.,CASSFPFQRTGRGTEAFF
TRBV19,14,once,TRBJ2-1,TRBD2,CASSKVGLYNEQFF
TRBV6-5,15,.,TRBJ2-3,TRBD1,CASSSGQGNTDTQYF
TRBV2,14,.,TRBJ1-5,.,CASSGRGGYQPQHF
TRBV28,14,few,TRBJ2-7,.,CASSLSGGGYEQYF
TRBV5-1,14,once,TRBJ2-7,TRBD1,CASSLVPGGHEQYF
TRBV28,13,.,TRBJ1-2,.,CASSFSPNYGYTF
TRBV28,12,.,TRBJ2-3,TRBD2,CQSGRATDTQYF
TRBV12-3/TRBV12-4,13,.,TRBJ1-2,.,CASTPGQPGSYTF
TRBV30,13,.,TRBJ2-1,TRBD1,CAWSSQGDNEQFF
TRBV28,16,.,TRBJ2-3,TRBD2,CASSELLAGGTDTQYF
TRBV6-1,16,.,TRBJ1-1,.,CASSVEGGGLATEAFF
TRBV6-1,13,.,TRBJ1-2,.,CASSESTIRGYTF
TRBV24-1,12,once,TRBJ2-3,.,CATSDNTDTQYF
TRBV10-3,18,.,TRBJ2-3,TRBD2,CAISEYQEASGSTDTQYF
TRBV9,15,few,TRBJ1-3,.,CASSTFGTLGNTIYF
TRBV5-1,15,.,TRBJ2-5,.,CASSWTGHRQETQYF
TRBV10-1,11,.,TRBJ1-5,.,CASPHGEPQHF
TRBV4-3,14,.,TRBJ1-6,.,CASSLDTNSSPLHF